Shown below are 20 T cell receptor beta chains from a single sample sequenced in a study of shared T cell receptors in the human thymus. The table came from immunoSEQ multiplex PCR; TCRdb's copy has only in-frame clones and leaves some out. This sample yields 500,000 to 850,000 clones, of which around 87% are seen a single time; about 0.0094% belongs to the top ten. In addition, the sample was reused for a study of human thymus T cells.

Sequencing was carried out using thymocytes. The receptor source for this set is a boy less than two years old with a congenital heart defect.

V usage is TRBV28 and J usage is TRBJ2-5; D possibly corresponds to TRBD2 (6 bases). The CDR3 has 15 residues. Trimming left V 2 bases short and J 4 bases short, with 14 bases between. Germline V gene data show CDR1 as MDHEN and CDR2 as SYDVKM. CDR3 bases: TGTGCCAGCAGTTTAACACTTAAGGAGGGAGAGACCCAGTACTTC. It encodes CASSLTLKEGETQYF.

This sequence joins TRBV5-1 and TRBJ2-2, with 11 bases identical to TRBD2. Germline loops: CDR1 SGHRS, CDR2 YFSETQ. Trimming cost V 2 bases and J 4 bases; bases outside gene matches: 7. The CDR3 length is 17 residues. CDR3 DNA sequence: TGCGCCAGCAGCTTCTTAGCGGGGGGGCGTGGCACCGGGGAGCTGTTTTTT. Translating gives CASSFLAGGRGTGELFF.

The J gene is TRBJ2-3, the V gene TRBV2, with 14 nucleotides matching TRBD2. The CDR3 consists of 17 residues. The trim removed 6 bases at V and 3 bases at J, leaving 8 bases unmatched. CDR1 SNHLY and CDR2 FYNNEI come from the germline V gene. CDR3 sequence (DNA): TGTGCCAGCAGAGCGACTAGCGGGAGGGCCGATACAGATACGCAGTATTTT. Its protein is CASRATSGRADTDTQYF. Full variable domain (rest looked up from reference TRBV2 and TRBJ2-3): EPEVTQTPSHQVTQMGQEVILRCVPISNHLYFYWYRQILGQKVEFLVSFYNNEISEKSEIFDDQFSVERPDGSNFTLKIRSTKLEDSAMYFCASRATSGRADTDTQYFGPGTRLTVL.

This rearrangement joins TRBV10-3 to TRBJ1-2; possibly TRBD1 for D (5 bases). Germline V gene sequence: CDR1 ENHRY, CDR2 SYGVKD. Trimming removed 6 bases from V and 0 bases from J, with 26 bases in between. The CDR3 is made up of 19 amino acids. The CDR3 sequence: CAISAQDRDCLLANYGYTF. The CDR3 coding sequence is TGTGCCATCAGCGCCCAAGACCGGGACTGCTTATTAGCTAACTATGGCTACACCTTC.

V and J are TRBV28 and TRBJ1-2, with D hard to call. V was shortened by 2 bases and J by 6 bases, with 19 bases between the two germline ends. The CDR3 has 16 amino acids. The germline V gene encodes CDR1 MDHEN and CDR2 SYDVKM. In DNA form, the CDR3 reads TGTGCCAGCAGTTTAACGAGAGGCCCGGATCGTAATGGCTACACCTTC. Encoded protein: CASSLTRGPDRNGYTF.

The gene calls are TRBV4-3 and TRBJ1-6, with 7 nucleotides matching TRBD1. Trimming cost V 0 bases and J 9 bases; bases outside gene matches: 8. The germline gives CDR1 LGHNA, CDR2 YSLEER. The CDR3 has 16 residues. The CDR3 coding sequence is TGCGCCAGCAGCCAAGAATTGGCGACAGGGTTTTCACCCCTCCACTTT. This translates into CASSQELATGFSPLHF.

CDR3 in DNA: TGTGCCAGCTCACCAGCCGCGAACTACGAGCAGTACTTC. Residues: CASSPAANYEQYF. The rearrangement links TRBV18 to TRBJ2-7; no clear D gene. V was pared by 2 bases and J by 3 bases, with 8 bases between. Germline CDR1 and CDR2: KGHSH and LQKENI. The CDR3 is 13 amino acids.

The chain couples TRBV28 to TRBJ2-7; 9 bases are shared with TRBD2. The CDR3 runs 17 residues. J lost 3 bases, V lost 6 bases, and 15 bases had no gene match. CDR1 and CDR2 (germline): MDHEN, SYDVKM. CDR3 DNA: TGTGCCAGCAGCCTGGGACTAGCAATCGATGGGTTCTACGAGCAGTACTTC. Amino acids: CASSLGLAIDGFYEQYF.

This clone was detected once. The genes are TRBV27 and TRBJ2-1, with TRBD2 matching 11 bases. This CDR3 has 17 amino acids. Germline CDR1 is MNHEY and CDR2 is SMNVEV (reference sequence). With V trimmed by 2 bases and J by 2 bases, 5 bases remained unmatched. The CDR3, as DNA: TGTGCCAGCAGTTTAACTAGCGGGAGTAGGGCCTACAATGAGCAGTTCTTC. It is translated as CASSLTSGSRAYNEQFF.

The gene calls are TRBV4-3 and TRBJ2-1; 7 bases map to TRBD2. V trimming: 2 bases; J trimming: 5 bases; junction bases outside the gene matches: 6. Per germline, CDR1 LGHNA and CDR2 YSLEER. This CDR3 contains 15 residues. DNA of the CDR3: TGCGCCAGCAGCCAACGCGAGCGGGGTAACAATGAGCAGTTCTTC. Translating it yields CASSQRERGNNEQFF.

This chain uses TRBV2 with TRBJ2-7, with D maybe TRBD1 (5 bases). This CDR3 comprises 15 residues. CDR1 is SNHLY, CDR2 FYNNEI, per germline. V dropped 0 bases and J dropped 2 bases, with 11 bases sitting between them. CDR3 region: CASSEARTSTYEQYF. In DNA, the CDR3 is TGTGCCAGCAGTGAAGCTCGGACATCTACCTACGAGCAGTACTTC.

CDR3 nucleotides: TGTGCCAGCACCTTAGCGGCCACAGTACCCTACGAGCAGTACTTC. Translated, it gives CASTLAATVPYEQYF. The V gene is TRBV18, the J gene TRBJ2-7; possible D gene TRBD2, 6 bases. CDR3 size: 15 residues. Germline assignment: CDR1 KGHSH and CDR2 LQKENI. V lost 8 bases and J 2 bases, leaving 19 bases between the germline ends.

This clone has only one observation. For the CDR3, the DNA is TGTGCCAGCAGTGAATCGACAGAGAACACCGGGGAGCTGTTTTTT. This gives the protein CASSESTENTGELFF. The chain combines TRBV25-1 with TRBJ2-2; a possible D gene is TRBD1 (5 bases). Germline lookup yields CDR1 MGHDK and CDR2 SYGVNS. Trimming took 1 base from V and 1 from J, leaving 7 bases between them. The CDR3 is 15 amino acids.

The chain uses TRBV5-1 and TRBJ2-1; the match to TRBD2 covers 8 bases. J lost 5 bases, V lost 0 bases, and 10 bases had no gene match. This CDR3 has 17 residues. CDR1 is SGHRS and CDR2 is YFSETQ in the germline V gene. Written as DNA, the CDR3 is TGCGCCAGCAGCTTGGTTGATAGCGGGGCTGGGGACAATGAGCAGTTCTTC. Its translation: CASSLVDSGAGDNEQFF.

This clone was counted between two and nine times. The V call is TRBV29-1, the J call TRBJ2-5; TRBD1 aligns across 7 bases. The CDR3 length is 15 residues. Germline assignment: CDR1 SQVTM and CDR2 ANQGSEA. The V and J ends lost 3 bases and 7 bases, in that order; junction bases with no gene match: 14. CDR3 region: CSVDGPMGQWGTQYF. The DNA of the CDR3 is TGCAGCGTTGACGGACCTATGGGACAGTGGGGGACCCAGTACTTC.

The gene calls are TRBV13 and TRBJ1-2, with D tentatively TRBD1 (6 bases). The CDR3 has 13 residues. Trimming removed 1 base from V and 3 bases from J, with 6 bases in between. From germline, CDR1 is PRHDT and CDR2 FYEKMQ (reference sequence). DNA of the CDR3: TGTGCCAGCAGCTTAGACAGGGACTATGGCTACACCTTC. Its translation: CASSLDRDYGYTF.

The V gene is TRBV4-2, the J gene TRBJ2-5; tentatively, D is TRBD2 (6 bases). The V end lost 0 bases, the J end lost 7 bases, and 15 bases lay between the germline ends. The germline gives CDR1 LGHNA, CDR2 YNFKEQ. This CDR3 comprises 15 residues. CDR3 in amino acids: CASSQDTGTGGTQYF. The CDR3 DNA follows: TGTGCCAGCAGCCAAGATACAGGAACCGGGGGGACCCAGTACTTC.

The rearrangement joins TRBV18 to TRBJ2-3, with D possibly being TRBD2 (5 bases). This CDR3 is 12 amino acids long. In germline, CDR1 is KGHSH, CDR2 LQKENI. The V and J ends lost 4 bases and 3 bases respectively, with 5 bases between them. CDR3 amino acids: CASSRETDTQYF. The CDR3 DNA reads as TGTGCCAGCTCACGGGAGACAGATACGCAGTATTTT. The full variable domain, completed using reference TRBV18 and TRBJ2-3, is NAGVMQNPRHLVRRRGQEARLRCSPMKGHSHVYWYRQLPEEGLKFMVYLQKENIIDESGMPKERFSAEFPKEGPSILRIQQVVRGDSAAYFCASSRETDTQYFGPGTRLTVL.

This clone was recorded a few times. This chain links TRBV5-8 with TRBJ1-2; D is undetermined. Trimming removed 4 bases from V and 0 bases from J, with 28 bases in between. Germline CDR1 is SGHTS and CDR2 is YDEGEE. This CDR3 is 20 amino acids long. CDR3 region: CASSPYRDGPTVSTNYGYTF. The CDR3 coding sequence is TGTGCCAGCAGCCCCTACAGAGACGGTCCTACTGTATCTACTAACTATGGCTACACCTTC.

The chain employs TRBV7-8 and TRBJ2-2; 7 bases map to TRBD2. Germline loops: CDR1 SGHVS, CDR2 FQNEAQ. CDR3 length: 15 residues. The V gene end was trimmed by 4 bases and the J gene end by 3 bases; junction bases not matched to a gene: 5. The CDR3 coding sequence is TGTGCCAGCAGCTCTCCCCTAGCGGACACCGGGGAGCTGTTTTTT. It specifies CASSSPLADTGELFF. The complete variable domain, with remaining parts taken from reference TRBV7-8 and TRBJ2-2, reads GAGVSQSPRYKVAKRGQDVALRCDPISGHVSLFWYQQALGQGPEFLTYFQNEAQLDKSGLPSDRFFAERPEGSVSTLKIQRTQQEDSAVYLCASSSPLADTGELFFGEGSRLTVL.